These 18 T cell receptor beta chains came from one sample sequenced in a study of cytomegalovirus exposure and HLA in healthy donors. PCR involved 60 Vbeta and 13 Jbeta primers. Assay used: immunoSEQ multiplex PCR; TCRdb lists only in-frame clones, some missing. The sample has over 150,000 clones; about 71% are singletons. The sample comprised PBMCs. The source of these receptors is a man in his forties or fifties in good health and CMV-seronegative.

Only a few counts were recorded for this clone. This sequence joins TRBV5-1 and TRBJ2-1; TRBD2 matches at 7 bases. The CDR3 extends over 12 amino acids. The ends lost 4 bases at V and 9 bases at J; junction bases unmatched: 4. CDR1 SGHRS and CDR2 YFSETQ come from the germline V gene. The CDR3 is CASSPPGGEQFF. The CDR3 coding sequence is TGCGCCAGCAGCCCCCCGGGGGGTGAGCAGTTCTTC.

As DNA, the CDR3 is TGCGCCAGCAGCCAAGCGGGACACCTCTATGGCTACACCTTC. Translated, it gives CASSQAGHLYGYTF. J is TRBJ1-2 and V is TRBV4-3, with D possibly matching TRBD1 (6 bases). The CDR3 runs 14 residues. V was clipped by 1 base and J by 4 bases, with 10 bases between them. CDR1 and CDR2 (germline): LGHNA, YSLEER.

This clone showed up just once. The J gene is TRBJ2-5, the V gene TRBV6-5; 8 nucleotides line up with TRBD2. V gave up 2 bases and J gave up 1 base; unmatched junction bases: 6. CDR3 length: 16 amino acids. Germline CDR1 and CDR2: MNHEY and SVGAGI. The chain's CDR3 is CASSYGAGGRQETQYF. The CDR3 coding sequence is TGTGCCAGCAGTTACGGGGCGGGGGGTCGCCAAGAGACCCAGTACTTC.

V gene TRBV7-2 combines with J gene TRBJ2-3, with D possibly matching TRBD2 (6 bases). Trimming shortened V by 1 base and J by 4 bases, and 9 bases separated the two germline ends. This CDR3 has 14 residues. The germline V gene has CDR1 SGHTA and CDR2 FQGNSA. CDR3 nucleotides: TGTGCCAGCAGCTTAGGTAGCGGTTCAGATACGCAGTATTTT. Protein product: CASSLGSGSDTQYF.

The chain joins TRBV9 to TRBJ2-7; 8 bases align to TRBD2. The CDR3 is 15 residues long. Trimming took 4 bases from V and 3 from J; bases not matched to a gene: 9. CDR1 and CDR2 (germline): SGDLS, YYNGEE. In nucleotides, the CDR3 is TGTGCCAGCAGCCCCCGGGGGGGCGCGGGCTACGAGCAGTACTTC. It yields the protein CASSPRGGAGYEQYF.

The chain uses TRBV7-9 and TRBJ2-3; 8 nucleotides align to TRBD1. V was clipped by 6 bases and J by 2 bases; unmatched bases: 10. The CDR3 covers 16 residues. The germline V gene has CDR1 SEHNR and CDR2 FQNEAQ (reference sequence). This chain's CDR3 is CASRPPGTGTTDTQYF. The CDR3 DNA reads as TGTGCCAGCAGACCTCCCGGGACAGGTACCACAGATACGCAGTATTTT.

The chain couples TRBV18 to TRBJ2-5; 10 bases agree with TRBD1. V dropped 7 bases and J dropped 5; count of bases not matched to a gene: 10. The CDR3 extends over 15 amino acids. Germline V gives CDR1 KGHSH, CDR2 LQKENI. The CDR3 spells CASLPTGGAGETQYF. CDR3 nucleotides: TGTGCCAGCTTACCGACAGGGGGCGCGGGGGAGACCCAGTACTTC.

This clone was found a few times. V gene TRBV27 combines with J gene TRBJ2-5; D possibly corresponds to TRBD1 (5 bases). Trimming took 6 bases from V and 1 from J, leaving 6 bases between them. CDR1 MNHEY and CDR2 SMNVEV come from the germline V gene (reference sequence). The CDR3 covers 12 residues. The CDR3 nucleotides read TGTGCCAGCAGAGGGGCCCAAGAGACCCAGTACTTC. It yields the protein CASRGAQETQYF.

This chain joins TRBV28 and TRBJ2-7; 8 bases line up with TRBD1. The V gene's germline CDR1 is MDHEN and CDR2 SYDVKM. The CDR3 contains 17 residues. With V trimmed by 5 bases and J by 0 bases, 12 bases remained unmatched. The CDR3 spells CASSGRVRDRLSYEQYF. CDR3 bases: TGTGCCAGCAGTGGTAGAGTCCGGGACAGGCTCTCCTACGAGCAGTACTTC.

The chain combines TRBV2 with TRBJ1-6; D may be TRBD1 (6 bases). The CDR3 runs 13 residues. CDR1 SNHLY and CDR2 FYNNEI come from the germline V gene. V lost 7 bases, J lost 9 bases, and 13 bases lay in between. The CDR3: CASILQGGSPLHF. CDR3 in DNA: TGTGCCAGCATCTTACAGGGTGGTTCACCCCTCCACTTT.

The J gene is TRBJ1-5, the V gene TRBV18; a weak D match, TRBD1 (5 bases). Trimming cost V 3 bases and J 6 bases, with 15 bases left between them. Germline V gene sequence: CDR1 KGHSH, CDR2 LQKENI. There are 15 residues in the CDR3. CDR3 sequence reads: CASSPRQSSGQPQHF. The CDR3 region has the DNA TGTGCCAGCTCACCTCGACAGAGCAGTGGTCAGCCCCAGCATTTT.

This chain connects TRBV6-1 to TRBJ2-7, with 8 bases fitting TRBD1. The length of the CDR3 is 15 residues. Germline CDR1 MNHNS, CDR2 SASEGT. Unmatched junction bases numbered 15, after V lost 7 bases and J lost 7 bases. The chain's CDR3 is CASKTGQGLTVEQYF. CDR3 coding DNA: TGTGCCAGCAAGACCGGACAGGGACTTACCGTAGAGCAGTACTTC.

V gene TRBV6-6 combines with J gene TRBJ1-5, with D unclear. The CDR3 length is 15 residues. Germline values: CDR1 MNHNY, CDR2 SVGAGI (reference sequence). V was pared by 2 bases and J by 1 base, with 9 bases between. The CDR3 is CASSYVGRSNQPQHF. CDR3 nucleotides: TGTGCCAGCAGTTACGTGGGCAGAAGCAATCAGCCCCAGCATTTT.

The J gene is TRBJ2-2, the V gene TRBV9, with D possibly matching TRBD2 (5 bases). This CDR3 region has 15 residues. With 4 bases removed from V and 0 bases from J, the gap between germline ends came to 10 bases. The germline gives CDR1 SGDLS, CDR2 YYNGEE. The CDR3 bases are TGTGCCAGCAGCCCGCCGAGGGCGAACACCGGGGAGCTGTTTTTT. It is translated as CASSPPRANTGELFF.

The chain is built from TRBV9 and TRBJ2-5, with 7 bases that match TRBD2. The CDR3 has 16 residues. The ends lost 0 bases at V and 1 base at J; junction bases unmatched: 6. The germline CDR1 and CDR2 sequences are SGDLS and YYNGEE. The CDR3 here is CASSVGWGGSQETQYF. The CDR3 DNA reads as TGTGCCAGCAGCGTAGGGTGGGGGGGGAGCCAAGAGACCCAGTACTTC.

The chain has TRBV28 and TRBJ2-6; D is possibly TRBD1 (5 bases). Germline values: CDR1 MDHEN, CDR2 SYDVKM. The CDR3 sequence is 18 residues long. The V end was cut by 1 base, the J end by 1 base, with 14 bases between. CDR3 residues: CASSLSDTLLSGANVLTF. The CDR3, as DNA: TGTGCCAGCAGTTTATCGGACACCCTACTGTCTGGGGCCAACGTCCTGACTTTC.

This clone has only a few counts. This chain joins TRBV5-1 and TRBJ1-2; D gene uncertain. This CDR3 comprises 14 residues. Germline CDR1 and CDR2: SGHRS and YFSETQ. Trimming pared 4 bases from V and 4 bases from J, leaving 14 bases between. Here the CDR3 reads CASSPREGGYGYTF. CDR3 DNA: TGCGCCAGCAGCCCGCGGGAGGGCGGCTATGGCTACACCTTC.

CDR3 amino acids: CASSQDGGETQYF. Written as DNA, the CDR3 is TGTGCCAGCAGCCAAGATGGGGGGGAGACCCAGTACTTC. The genes are TRBV4-2 and TRBJ2-5; D is perhaps TRBD2 (6 bases). Germline CDR1 is LGHNA and CDR2 is YNFKEQ. CDR3 length: 13 residues. V lost 0 bases, J lost 5 bases, and 7 bases lay in between.